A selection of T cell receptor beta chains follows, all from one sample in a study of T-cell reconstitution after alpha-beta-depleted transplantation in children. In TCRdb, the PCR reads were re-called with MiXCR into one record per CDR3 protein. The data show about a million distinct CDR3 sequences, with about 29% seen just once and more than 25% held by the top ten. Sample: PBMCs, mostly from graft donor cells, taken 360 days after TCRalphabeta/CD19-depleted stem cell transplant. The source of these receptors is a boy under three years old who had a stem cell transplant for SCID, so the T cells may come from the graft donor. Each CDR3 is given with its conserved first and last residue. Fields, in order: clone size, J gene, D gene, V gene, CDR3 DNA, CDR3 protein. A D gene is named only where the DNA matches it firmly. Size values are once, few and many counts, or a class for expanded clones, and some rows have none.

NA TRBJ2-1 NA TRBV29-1 TGCAGCGTCTCTCCACCCAGTCTCTTTCAGTTCTTC CSVSPPSLFQFF
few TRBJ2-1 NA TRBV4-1 TGCGCCAGCAGCCAAGGCGGGCTTAAAGGGGTGACCTCCTACAATGAGCAGTTCTTC CASSQGGLKGVTSYNEQFF
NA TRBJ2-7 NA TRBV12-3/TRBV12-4 TGTGCCAGCAGCGCCGGGACCCAGGGGTACGAGCAGTACTTC CASSAGTQGYEQYF
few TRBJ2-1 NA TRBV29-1 TGCAGCGTTGGTTTAGTACGCTCCTACAATGAGCAGTTCTTC CSVGLVRSYNEQFF
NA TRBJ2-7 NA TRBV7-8 TGTGCCAGCAGCCCCTGGACTTCTTCCTACGAGCAGTACTTC CASSPWTSSYEQYF
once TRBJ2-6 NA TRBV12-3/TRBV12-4 TGTGCCAGCAGTCCCTCCTCTAGCTCTGGGGCCAACGTCCTGACTTTC CASSPSSSSGANVLTF
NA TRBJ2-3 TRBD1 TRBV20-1 TGCAGTGCTAGGGAAGGACAGGGGCCAGATACGCAGTATTTT CSAREGQGPDTQYF
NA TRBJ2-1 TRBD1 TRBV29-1 TGCAGCTCCGGGACAGGGGATCATGAGCAGTTCTTC CSSGTGDHEQFF
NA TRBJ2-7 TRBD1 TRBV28 TGTGCCAGCAGTTTGGGGACAGGGTTAGCCGAGCAGTACTTC CASSLGTGLAEQYF
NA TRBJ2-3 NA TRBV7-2 TGTGCCAGCACCCTTGGGGGGAAGAGGCGGCGCACAGATACGCAGTATTTT CASTLGGKRRRTDTQYF
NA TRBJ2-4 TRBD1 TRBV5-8 TGTGCCAGCAGCCCAAGGACAGGGTTACAAAACATTCAGTACTTC CASSPRTGLQNIQYF
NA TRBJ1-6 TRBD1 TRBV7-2 TGTGCCAGCAGCTCCGGGGACAGGGCCAATTCACCCCTCCACTTT CASSSGDRANSPLHF
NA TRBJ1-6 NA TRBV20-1 TGCAGTGCTAGATCACAGGGAGGAGGATCACCCCTCCACTTT CSARSQGGGSPLHF
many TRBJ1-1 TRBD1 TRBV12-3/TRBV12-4 TGTGCCAGCAGCTCCGGACAGGGGGTCTCGGAAGCTTTCTTT CASSSGQGVSEAFF
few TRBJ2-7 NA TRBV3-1 TGTGCCAGCAGCCAAGAAGGAGGGTTTCCCATCTACGAGCAGTACTTC CASSQEGGFPIYEQYF
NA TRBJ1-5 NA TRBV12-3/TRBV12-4 TGTGCCAGCAGTTTAGGGACAGCCTATCAGCCCCAGCATTTT CASSLGTAYQPQHF
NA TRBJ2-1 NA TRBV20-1 TGCAGTGCCAGGGACTTCGAAACCTACAATGAGCAGTTCTTC CSARDFETYNEQFF
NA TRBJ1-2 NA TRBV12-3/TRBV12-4 TGTGCCAGCAGTCAGTCAGGGATTGGCTACACCTTC CASSQSGIGYTF
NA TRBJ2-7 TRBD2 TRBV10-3 TGTGCCATGGCGACTAGCGGGGGGCCCTACGAGCAGTACTTC CAMATSGGPYEQYF
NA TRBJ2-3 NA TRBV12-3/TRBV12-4 TGTGCCAGCGCCCCATGGGTTTCAGATACGCAGTATTTT CASAPWVSDTQYF
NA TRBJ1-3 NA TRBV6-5 TGTGCCAGCAGTTACCTTAAGGGGGGTAAAGGCATATATTTT CASSYLKGGKGIYF
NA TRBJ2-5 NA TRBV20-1 TGCAGTGCTAGAACTCCCAGCTTCCAGTACTTC CSARTPSFQYF
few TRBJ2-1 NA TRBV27 TGTGCCAGCAGTTCCCTCTTAAGGGTGAGAGGGCAAGTGGCCAATGAGCAGTTCTTC CASSSLLRVRGQVANEQFF
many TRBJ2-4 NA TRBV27 TGTGCCAGCTCCGCCGCTTTCGTCGTAGCCAAAAACATTCAGTACTTC CASSAAFVVAKNIQYF
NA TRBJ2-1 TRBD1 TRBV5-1 TGCGCCAGCAGCTCCCCAGGGGGAATTTACAATGAGCAGTTCTTC CASSSPGGIYNEQFF
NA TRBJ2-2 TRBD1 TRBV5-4 TGTGCCAGCAGCATACCCGGGACAGGGGGGACCGGGGAGCTGTTTTTT CASSIPGTGGTGELFF
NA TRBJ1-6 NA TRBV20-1 TGCAGTGCTAGGGGGAACTCACCCCTCCACTTT CSARGNSPLHF
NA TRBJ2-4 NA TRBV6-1 TGTGCCAGCAGTGCAATCGCTGCGGGGCGGGCCAAAAACATTCAGTACTTC CASSAIAAGRAKNIQYF
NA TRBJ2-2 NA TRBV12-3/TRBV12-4 TGTGCCAGCAGTCCCCAGGGGCTGAACACCGGGGAGCTGTTTTTT CASSPQGLNTGELFF
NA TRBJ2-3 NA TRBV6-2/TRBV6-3 TGTGCCAGCAGTTACGGACACCCCTCCACAGATACGCAGTATTTT CASSYGHPSTDTQYF
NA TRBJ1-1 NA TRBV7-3 TGTGCCAGCAGCTCGGACGTAAAAGCTTTCTTT CASSSDVKAFF
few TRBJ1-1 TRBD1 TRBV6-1 TGTGCCAGCAGTACCAGACAGGGGAGATATGAGTACACTGAAGCTTTCTTT CASSTRQGRYEYTEAFF
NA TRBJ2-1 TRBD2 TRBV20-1 TGCAGTGCTAGCGGGGGACTAGCGGTCTACAATGAGCAGTTCTTC CSASGGLAVYNEQFF
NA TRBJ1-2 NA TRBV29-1 TGCAGCGTTGAAGATCGCCGTGGCTACACCTTC CSVEDRRGYTF
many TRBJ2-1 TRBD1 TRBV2 TGTGCCAGCAGTGATGGGGCCGGGACAGCTTACAATGAGCAGTTCTTC CASSDGAGTAYNEQFF
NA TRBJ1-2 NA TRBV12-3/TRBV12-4 TGTGCCAGCACCACGGACGAGGGCTACACCTTC CASTTDEGYTF
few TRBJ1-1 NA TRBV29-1 TGCAGCGTTGAACGCCATGGGAACACTGAAGCTTTCTTT CSVERHGNTEAFF
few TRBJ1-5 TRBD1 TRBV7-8 TGTGCCAGCAGCTTATTGCCGGGGACAGGGGGATTCAATCAGCCCCAGCATTTT CASSLLPGTGGFNQPQHF
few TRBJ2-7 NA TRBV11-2 TGTGCCAGCAGCTTAGGCCCTCGGGAGTACTTC CASSLGPREYF
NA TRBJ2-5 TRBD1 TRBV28 TGTGCCAGCAGTGCCCCGGACAGGGGCAAAAGGGCCCAGTACTTC CASSAPDRGKRAQYF
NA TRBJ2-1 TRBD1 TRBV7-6 TGTGCCAGCAGCGCAAGACAGGGTTACAATGAGCAGTTCTTC CASSARQGYNEQFF
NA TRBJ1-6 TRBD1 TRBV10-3 TGTGCCATCATGGGACAGTATAATTCACCCCTCCACTTT CAIMGQYNSPLHF
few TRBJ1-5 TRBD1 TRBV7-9 TGTGCCAGCAGCTTAGATGGGACAGGGTATCAGCCCCAGCATTTT CASSLDGTGYQPQHF
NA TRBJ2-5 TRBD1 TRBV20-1 TGCAGTGCTAGTCTGACAGGGGAGACCCAGTACTTC CSASLTGETQYF
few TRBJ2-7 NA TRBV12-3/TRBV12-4 TGTGCCAGCAGTCTATCATTCGGGACACCTTACTACGAGCAGTACTTC CASSLSFGTPYYEQYF
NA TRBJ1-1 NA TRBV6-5 TGTGCCAGCAGTTACTCGATTGGGAGAGGGACTGAAGCTTTCTTT CASSYSIGRGTEAFF
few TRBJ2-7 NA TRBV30 TGTGCCTGGAGTGATGGTAGCTACGAGCAGTACTTC CAWSDGSYEQYF
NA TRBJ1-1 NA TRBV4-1 TGCGCCAGCAGCCCAAAGTGGCCCACTGAAGCTTTCTTT CASSPKWPTEAFF
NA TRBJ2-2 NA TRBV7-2 TGTGCCAGCAGCTTAGTTGGCAGGTCGGGACCCACCGGGGAGCTGTTTTTT CASSLVGRSGPTGELFF
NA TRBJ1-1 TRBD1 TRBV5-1 TGCGCCAGCAGACAACAGGGGAGGCGGACTGAAGCTTTCTTT CASRQQGRRTEAFF
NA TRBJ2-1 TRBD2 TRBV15 TGTGCCACCAGCAGAGGGGGGCTAGCGGGGCTCTACAATGAGCAGTTCTTC CATSRGGLAGLYNEQFF
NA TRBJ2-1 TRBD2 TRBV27 TGTGCCAGCAGTCCCGGGACTAGCGGGGGGGCCTCATTAGATGAGCAGTTCTTC CASSPGTSGGASLDEQFF
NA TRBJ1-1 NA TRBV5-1 TGCGCCAGCAGGGACACCTACACTGAAGCTTTCTTT CASRDTYTEAFF
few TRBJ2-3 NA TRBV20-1 TGCAGTGCCCCTGACTCTGGAGATACGCAGTATTTT CSAPDSGDTQYF
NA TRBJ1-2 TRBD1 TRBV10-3 TGTGCCATCAGTGATGGGACAGGGATCTATGGCTACACCTTC CAISDGTGIYGYTF
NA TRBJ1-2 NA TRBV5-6 TGTGCCAGCAGCTTGGAATCGGGGAGTGGCTATGGCTACACCTTC CASSLESGSGYGYTF